This paragraph reports one T cell receptor (beta chain). The antigen it binds to is not known. No per-base quality is available; no much larger clone lies one base away. This sample was taken from a study of shared clonotypes between healthy human individuals (dated by TCRdb to the early 2020s). About the full investigation: A couple of women and a few men aged 18 to 49 years were included in the cohort. The study deeply sequenced blood TCR repertoires of five healthy adults to estimate repertoire size and the extent of clonotype sharing between individuals. Leukapheresis yielded between about 0.9 and 9.5 billion PBMCs per donor. For each donor, three plates each were used for CD4 naive and CD4 memory, two plates were used for CD8 naive, and one plate was used for CD8 memory. To increase sequencing depth and limit assay-specific biases, TCR repertoire library preparation and sequencing were carried out by different laboratories using diverse techniques.

The paper as a whole reports these results and caveats: Pairwise subsampling led to the expectation that sequencing depth would affect the degree of clonotype sharing among donors. Even with the large sequencing depth, rarefaction of the sorted-subset datasets indicated that sequencing was incomplete. Sharing across a few donors was observed for approximately 5% of naive CD4, over 3% of naive CD8, 2% to 2.5% of memory CD4, and about 0.38% of memory CD8 clonotypes. Sampling was restricted to blood, and TCR repertoires in tissues likely differ from the TCR repertoires found in blood. Compared with non-shared clonotypes, the clonotypes found in all four sorted-subset donors had higher generation probabilities. The small number of donors limited the genetic and exposure-history diversity represented. Estimated clonotype richness was generally larger for naive than for memory subsets.

CD8 naive samples were obtained by positive selection for CCR7 among CD45RO-negative cells, yielding a CD45RA+CCR7+ population from which TemRA cells were excluded. Donors were healthy HIV-negative adults with no recently reported acute infections or vaccinations. All donors were Caucasian adults living in Nashville, Tennessee, USA. After blood collection by leukapheresis, PBMCs were isolated using Ficoll-Histopaque density gradient centrifugation and then cryopreserved in the vapor phase of liquid nitrogen. Analytical flow cytometry was used to check the purity and quantity of each magnetically sorted T cell population. Genomic DNA was isolated from each sorted fraction and quantified by UV absorbance on a Nanodrop 2000c. Cut back by 0 bases and 2 bases, the V and J ends lie 5 bases apart. The CDR3 measures 14 amino acids from cysteine to phenylalanine. CDR3 DNA is the only sequence kept; it has 42 bases, read in frame from the first base. The germline V gene encodes CDR1 MNHEY and CDR2 SMNVEV (reference sequence).

Using the deep immunoSEQ assay, multiplex PCR amplified TCR CDR3 regions from genomic DNA. For each cell subset, the extracted genomic DNA was distributed evenly across all wells of several immunoSEQ 96-well plates, and each plate served as one replicate. For sorted subsets, each replicate PCR was loaded with about 200 ng genomic DNA, equivalent to 30,000 to 35,000 T cell genomes. The purified libraries were quantified using a Qubit 3.0 fluorometer, sized with a Bioanalyzer 2100, and then quantified again using the KAPA Library Quantification kit. Every immunoSEQ 96-well plate was sequenced on a dedicated single-read 150-cycle Illumina NextSeq 550 flow cell. In the source study's methods: The immunoSEQ output contained only junctional sequences without quality scores, so filtering could not match that applied to full-length reads. Sequences were annotated with PyIR, a Python wrapper for IgBLAST v1.9, and V/J genes and CDR3 were assigned using IMGT germline references. Reads were removed for weak V/J assignments (E-value above 1e-6), missing CDR3, stop codons, out-of-frame junctions, or ambiguous translated residues. V3J clonotypes were defined as sequences sharing an identical inferred V gene, J gene, and CDR3 amino acid sequence. To compute the percentage overlap between repertoires, the number of shared unique clonotypes was divided by the size of the smaller repertoire. Repertoire richness was assessed with RTK rarefaction, the Chao1 estimator, and Recon v2.1 estimates of unobserved clonotypes. Generation probabilities were computed with OLGA for all TCRbeta clonotypes obtained by the gDNA method from a few donors. This immuneACCESS table, as held by TCRdb, lists in-frame sequences with V and J called but not all clones. Of the missing ones, under half trace to an unresolved V gene in checked studies; the others have no known cause. The V and J calls and the clone size are those of that table, but D and trimming were determined from the DNA. In this sample the table shows about 1,900,000 clones, less than 95% of which occur a single time. The ten largest clonotypes hold less than 1.5% of the sample.

The sample consisted of naive CD8+ T cells sorted from blood. The cell subset or site label on this specimen signifies: CD45RA+CCR7+. The rearranged chain carries TRBV27 and TRBJ2-4, with no D gene named confidently. This TCR was recovered from a man between 18 and 29 years old in good health. Here is the DNA: TGTGCCAGCAGTTTATCTCAATCCAAAAACATTCAGTACTTC. This yields the protein CASSLSQSKNIQYF.